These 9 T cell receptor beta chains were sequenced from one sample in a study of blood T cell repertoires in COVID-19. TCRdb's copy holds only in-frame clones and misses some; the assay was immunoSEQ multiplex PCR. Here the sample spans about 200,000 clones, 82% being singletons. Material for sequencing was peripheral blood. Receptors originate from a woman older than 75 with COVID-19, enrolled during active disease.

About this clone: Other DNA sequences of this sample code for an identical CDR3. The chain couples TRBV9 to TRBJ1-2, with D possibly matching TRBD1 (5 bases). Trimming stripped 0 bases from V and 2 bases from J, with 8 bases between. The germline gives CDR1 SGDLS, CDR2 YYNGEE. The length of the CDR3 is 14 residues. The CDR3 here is CASSVGSGNYGYTF. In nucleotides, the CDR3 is TGTGCCAGCAGCGTAGGGTCAGGGAACTATGGCTACACCTTC.

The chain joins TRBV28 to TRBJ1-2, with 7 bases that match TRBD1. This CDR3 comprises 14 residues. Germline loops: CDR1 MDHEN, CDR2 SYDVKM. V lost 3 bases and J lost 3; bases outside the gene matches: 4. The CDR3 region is CASSFEDRYYGYTF. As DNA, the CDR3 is TGTGCCAGCAGTTTCGAGGACAGGTACTATGGCTACACCTTC.

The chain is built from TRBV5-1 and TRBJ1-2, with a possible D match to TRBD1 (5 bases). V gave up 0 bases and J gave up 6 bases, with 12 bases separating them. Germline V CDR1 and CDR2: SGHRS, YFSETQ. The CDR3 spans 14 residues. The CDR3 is CASSLVPGQDGYTF. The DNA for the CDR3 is TGCGCCAGCAGCTTGGTCCCAGGGCAGGATGGCTACACCTTC.

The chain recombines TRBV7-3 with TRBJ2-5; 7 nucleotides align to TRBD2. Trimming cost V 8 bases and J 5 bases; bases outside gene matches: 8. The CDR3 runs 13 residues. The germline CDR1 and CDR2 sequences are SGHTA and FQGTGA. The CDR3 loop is CASGRALGETQYF. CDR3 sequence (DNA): TGTGCCAGCGGGAGGGCCTTGGGGGAGACCCAGTACTTC. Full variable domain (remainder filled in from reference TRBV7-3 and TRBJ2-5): GAGVSQTPSNKVTEKGKYVELRCDPISGHTALYWYRQSLGQGPEFLIYFQGTGAADDSGLPNDRFFAVRPEGSVSTLKIQRTERGDSAVYLCASGRALGETQYFGPGTRLLVL.

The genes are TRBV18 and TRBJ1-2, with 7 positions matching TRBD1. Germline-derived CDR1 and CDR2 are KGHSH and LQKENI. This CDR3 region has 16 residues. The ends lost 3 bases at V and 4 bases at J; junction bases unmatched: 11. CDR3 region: CASSPLDRPLTYGYTF. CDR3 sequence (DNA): TGTGCCAGCTCACCTTTGGACAGGCCACTTACCTATGGCTACACCTTC.

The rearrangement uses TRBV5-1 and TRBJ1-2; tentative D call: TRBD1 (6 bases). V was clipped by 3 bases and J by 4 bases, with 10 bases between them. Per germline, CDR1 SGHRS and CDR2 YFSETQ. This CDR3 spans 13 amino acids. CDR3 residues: CASSSGDSYGYTF. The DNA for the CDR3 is TGCGCCAGCAGCTCAGGGGATAGCTATGGCTACACCTTC.

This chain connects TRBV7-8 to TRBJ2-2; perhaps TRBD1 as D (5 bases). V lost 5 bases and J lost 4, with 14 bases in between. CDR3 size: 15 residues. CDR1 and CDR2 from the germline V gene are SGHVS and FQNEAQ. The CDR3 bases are TGTGCCAGCAGCGGGCAGGGTGTTAGCACCGGGGAGCTGTTTTTT. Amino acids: CASSGQGVSTGELFF.

The CDR3 DNA sequence: TGCAGCGCTTCAGACAGGTTACCCCCTGAAGCTTTCTTT. This encodes CSASDRLPPEAFF. V gene TRBV29-1 combines with J gene TRBJ1-1, with D possibly matching TRBD1 (6 bases). The length of the CDR3 is 13 residues. Germline CDR1 is SQVTM and CDR2 is ANQGSEA. Trimming took 7 bases from V and 6 from J, leaving 18 bases between them.

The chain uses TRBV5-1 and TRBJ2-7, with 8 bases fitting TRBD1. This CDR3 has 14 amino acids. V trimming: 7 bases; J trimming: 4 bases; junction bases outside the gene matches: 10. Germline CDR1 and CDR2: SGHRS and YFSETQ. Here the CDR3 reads CASPGRTGRYEQYF. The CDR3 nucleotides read TGCGCCAGCCCTGGGAGGACAGGGAGGTACGAGCAGTACTTC.